This T cell receptor beta chain was found in a study of glioma-infiltrating T cells. Study-level results: Tissue and blood shared very few CDR3 sequences. Above-expected tissue-blood divergence occurred in all gliomas, most in low-grade ones.

Amplification of TCR alpha and beta CDR3 regions from RNA used iRepertoire nested multiplex PCR. MiXCR, run by TCRdb on the multiplex PCR reads, gives a single entry per CDR3 protein. The data show under 200,000 distinct CDR3 sequences, roughly 32% seen once. A word on this clonotype: What it binds is not known. This may come from a read error, since a much larger clone is one base off.

The sequence was obtained from a human donor with low-grade glioma or glioblastoma, undergoing nonglioma brain surgery, or in good health (not recorded which). The sequenced sample was glioma tissue, nonneoplastic brain tissue, or PBMCs (not recorded which).

This CDR3 reads CASSPSAPGKGGGDGELFF. The CDR3 region has the DNA TGTGCCAGCAGCCCCTCGGCCCCCGGAAAAGGGGGCGGGGACGGGGAGCTGTTTTTT. This chain joins TRBV28 and TRBJ2-2, with a tentative D call TRBD1 (7 bases). The CDR3 spans 19 residues. V shed 6 bases and J shed 7 bases, with 30 bases lying between them. CDR1 MDHEN and CDR2 SYDVKM come from the germline V gene.